The 5 T cell receptor beta chains given below trace back to one sample, sequenced in a study of blood T cell repertoires in COVID-19. Data came from immunoSEQ multiplex PCR; TCRdb stores just in-frame clones and leaves some out. The data show some 140,000 clones, approximately 88% seen once. Sequences were obtained from peripheral blood. The receptor source for this set is a man between 65 and 85 years old with active COVID-19.

The V call is TRBV20-1, the J call TRBJ2-2; D not certain. Germline CDR1 is DFQATT and CDR2 is SNEGSKA (reference sequence). The CDR3 runs 13 residues. Trimming cost V 3 bases and J 6 bases, with 11 bases left between them. CDR3 amino acids: CSASRRIPGELFF. The CDR3 DNA reads as TGCAGTGCTAGTAGGCGGATCCCCGGGGAGCTGTTTTTT.

V usage is TRBV18 and J usage is TRBJ1-2; no clear D gene. CDR3 length equals 15 residues. Germline CDR1 is KGHSH and CDR2 is LQKENI. The ends were cut back, 3 bases at V and 4 bases at J, with 15 bases in the middle. The CDR3 protein is CASSPQLDGVYGYTF. The CDR3 DNA is TGTGCCAGCTCACCCCAATTAGACGGAGTCTATGGCTACACCTTC.

The rearrangement uses TRBV5-1 and TRBJ2-5; 10 nucleotides match TRBD2. CDR3 length equals 18 residues. Germline CDR1 SGHRS, CDR2 YFSETQ. V dropped 1 base and J dropped 2; count of bases not matched to a gene: 11. CDR3 bases: TGCGCCAGCAGCTTGAGGTCTAGCGGGAGCGTCGGGCAAGAGACCCAGTACTTC. This gives the protein CASSLRSSGSVGQETQYF.

The V call is TRBV6-5, the J call TRBJ1-1; maybe TRBD1 (6 bases). V gave up 7 bases and J gave up 2 bases, with 17 bases separating them. The CDR3 loop spans 15 amino acids. From germline, CDR1 is MNHEY and CDR2 SVGAGI. In DNA, the CDR3 is TGTGCCAGCATCCGAAGGGGGGGGAGCAACACTGAAGCTTTCTTT. Translation: CASIRRGGSNTEAFF.

The CDR3 region is CASSYVLAGGPPEASTDTQYF. The CDR3 coding sequence is TGTGCCAGCAGTTATGTCTTAGCGGGAGGTCCGCCCGAGGCTAGCACAGATACGCAGTATTTT. The chain employs TRBV6-2 or TRBV6-3 and TRBJ2-3; 10 nucleotides line up with TRBD2. This CDR3 has 21 residues. Trimming removed 3 bases from V and 0 bases from J; junction bases left unmatched: 18. Germline V lookup: CDR1 MNHEY, CDR2 SVGEGT.